The rows below give T cell receptor beta chains drawn from one sample of a study of OX40 agonist ivuxolimab in advanced cancers. Produced via immunoSEQ multiplex PCR; TCRdb's table is partial and in-frame only. The sample holds 70,000 or so clones, 85% to 90% seen once. This material consisted of CD4+ or CD8+ T cells sorted from blood, taken in a trial of the OX40 agonist ivuxolimab. All receptors derive from an adult with an advanced solid tumor such as melanoma, head and neck, liver or kidney cancer. Both conserved end residues are part of each CDR3. The order of the fields is V gene, J gene, CDR3 protein.

TRBV2	TRBJ1-1	CASSGDSIRTEAFF
TRBV30	TRBJ2-7	CAWSVFTLAGNPLSYEQYF
TRBV14	TRBJ2-1	CASSQDWQGVDGGEQFF
TRBV18	TRBJ1-1	CASSQSIWGMNTEAFF
TRBV4-1	TRBJ2-3	CASSQEIWGPRKDTDTQYF
TRBV23-1	TRBJ1-2	CATQDREDGYTF
TRBV19	TRBJ1-6	CASSTQAATNSPLHF
TRBV2	TRBJ1-2	CASSSGTGGSTNYGYTF
TRBV6-5	TRBJ2-4	CASTSGECGYF
TRBV30	TRBJ1-5	CAWSGDSNQPQHF
TRBV7-8	TRBJ2-4	CASSLGTELAKNIQYF
TRBV2	TRBJ2-7	CASSLPYEQYF
TRBV5-4	TRBJ2-7	CASSPGTSGSEQYF
TRBV30	TRBJ2-6	CAWSGPPPDRGRMEQRSGANVLTF
TRBV5-1	TRBJ2-7	CASRGGSNEQYF
TRBV19	TRBJ2-6	CASTYIGQGVSSGANVLTF
TRBV4-2	TRBJ1-2	CASSQEGGGYTF
TRBV7-3	TRBJ1-6	CASSPSSGSPLHF
TRBV6-6	TRBJ2-3	CASIKSGSDTDTQYF
TRBV5-8	TRBJ2-5	CASSPGTGAETQYF
TRBV9	TRBJ1-1	CASSGRDRVIGEAFF
TRBV13	TRBJ1-1	CASSQGMAEAFF
TRBV27	TRBJ2-1	CASFNEQFF
TRBV5-1	TRBJ2-7	CASSLAAGIHEQYF
TRBV19	TRBJ1-2	CASSGRAPYGYTF
TRBV4-1	TRBJ2-6	CASSPETFGSGANVLTF
TRBV6-5	TRBJ2-1	CASSYSGGASYNEQFF
TRBV18	TRBJ1-1	CASSPPGNFRTEAFF
TRBV14	TRBJ2-3	CASSQGTGGGTDTQYF
TRBV27	TRBJ2-2	CASSFGAPTGELFF